The 18 T cell receptor beta chains listed next were all sequenced from one sample in a study of PD-L1 blockade in urothelial cancer. Assay: immunoSEQ multiplex PCR; the TCRdb copy retains only in-frame clones and omits some. The profile covers 50,000 to 55,000 clones, with 75% to 90% appearing a single time and roughly 1.4% taken by the ten largest. Time point meaning: pretreatment peripheral blood. The source material was PBMCs, sampled around atezolizumab (anti-PD-L1) treatment. Every receptor here comes from a man in his fifties or sixties with urothelial cancer.

The rearrangement uses TRBV30 and TRBJ2-7; a weak D match, TRBD1 (6 bases). The CDR3 extends over 13 amino acids. The germline V gene has CDR1 GTSNPN and CDR2 SVGIG (reference sequence). The V gene lost 0 bases and the J gene lost 3 bases, with 9 bases spanning the gap. The CDR3 region has the DNA TGTGCCTGGAGTGTGGGACATATCTACGAGCAGTACTTC. Translating gives CAWSVGHIYEQYF. Using reference TRBV30 and TRBJ2-7 for the parts outside the CDR3, the full variable domain is SQTIHQWPATLVQPVGSPLSLECTVEGTSNPNLYWYRQAAGRGLQLLFYSVGIGQISSEVPQNLSASRPQDRQFILSSKKLLLSDSGFYLCAWSVGHIYEQYFGPGTRLTVT.

CDR3 sequence: CASSGPGQGRETQYF. CDR3 sequence (DNA): TGTGCCAGCAGTGGACCGGGACAGGGGAGGGAGACCCAGTACTTC. The chain uses TRBV2 and TRBJ2-5; 10 bases line up with TRBD1. Trimming cost V 4 bases and J 5 bases; bases outside gene matches: 7. The CDR3 totals 15 residues. Per germline, CDR1 SNHLY and CDR2 FYNNEI. Combining the CDR3 with reference TRBV2 and TRBJ2-5 gives the whole variable domain EPEVTQTPSHQVTQMGQEVILRCVPISNHLYFYWYRQILGQKVEFLVSFYNNEISEKSEIFDDQFSVERPDGSNFTLKIRSTKLEDSAMYFCASSGPGQGRETQYFGPGTRLLVL.

The chain recombines TRBV13 with TRBJ1-2; TRBD1 might be the D (6 bases). CDR1 is PRHDT and CDR2 is FYEKMQ in the germline V gene (reference sequence). Trimming took off 0 bases at V and 4 bases at J, with 15 bases between the two ends. The CDR3 consists of 16 residues. CDR3 DNA sequence: TGTGCCAGCAGCTTAGGGGAGACAGGTAACCTCTATGGCTACACCTTC. It codes for CASSLGETGNLYGYTF.

This clone was picked up a small number of times. This chain joins TRBV6-5 and TRBJ2-2, with 8 bases lining up with TRBD1. CDR3 length: 12 residues. V shed 6 bases and J 6 bases; nucleotides not matched to a gene: 0. Germline V lookup: CDR1 MNHEY, CDR2 SVGAGI. CDR3 amino acids: CASRQGAGELFF. The CDR3 DNA follows: TGTGCCAGCAGACAGGGGGCCGGGGAGCTGTTTTTT.

J is TRBJ2-1 and V is TRBV6-1, with 9 bases lining up with TRBD1. With V trimmed by 5 bases and J by 8 bases, 16 bases remained unmatched. CDR3 size: 17 residues. Germline loops: CDR1 MNHNS, CDR2 SASEGT. CDR3 region: CASSQEKTGTGIDEQFF. For the CDR3, the DNA is TGTGCCAGCAGTCAAGAGAAGACCGGGACAGGGATCGATGAGCAGTTCTTC.

In nucleotides, the CDR3 is TGCGCCAGCAGCTTGGGCGGGACAGGGTTTGGCTACACCTTC. It yields the protein CASSLGGTGFGYTF. The V and J genes are TRBV5-1 and TRBJ1-2; TRBD1 matches 9 bases. Germline V CDR1 and CDR2: SGHRS, YFSETQ. The length of the CDR3 is 14 residues. After removal of 0 bases from V and 7 bases from J, the junction contained 4 bases not matched to a gene.

The chain joins TRBV4-3 to TRBJ2-3, with 16 bases fitting TRBD2. The length of the CDR3 is 18 residues. Germline V gene data show CDR1 as LGHNA and CDR2 as YSLEER. The trim removed 0 bases at V and 3 bases at J, leaving 3 bases unmatched. The CDR3 DNA is TGCGCCAGCAGCCAAGAGGGACTAGCGGGAGGGTGGACAGATACGCAGTATTTT. Protein: CASSQEGLAGGWTDTQYF.

This sequence joins TRBV5-4 and TRBJ2-7; 8 positions match TRBD1. Unmatched junction bases numbered 10, after V lost 2 bases and J lost 6 bases. Germline CDR1 is SGHNT and CDR2 is YYREEE (reference sequence). The CDR3 has 15 residues. The CDR3 reads CASSFRQGSSGEQYF. The DNA for the CDR3 is TGTGCCAGCAGCTTCCGACAGGGGTCTTCCGGCGAGCAGTACTTC.

The chain couples TRBV5-5 to TRBJ2-2; 10 bases are a match to TRBD2. The V and J ends lost 3 bases and 2 bases, in that order; junction bases with no gene match: 7. Germline V lookup: CDR1 SGHKS, CDR2 YYEKEE (reference sequence). CDR3 length equals 17 residues. CDR3 sequence reads: CASSSYGLAENTGELFF. The CDR3 DNA reads as TGTGCCAGCAGCTCCTATGGACTAGCGGAAAACACCGGGGAGCTGTTTTTT. Drawing the rest from reference TRBV5-5 and TRBJ2-2, the complete variable domain is DAGVTQSPTHLIKTRGQQVTLRCSPISGHKSVSWYQQVLGQGPQFIFQYYEKEERGRGNFPDRFSARQFPNYSSELNVNALLLGDSALYLCASSSYGLAENTGELFFGEGSRLTVL.

This sequence joins TRBV15 and TRBJ2-5, with 8 positions matching TRBD2. Trimming took 0 bases from V and 7 from J; bases not matched to a gene: 10. The CDR3 totals 16 residues. Germline V CDR1 and CDR2: LNHNV, YYDKDF (reference sequence). In nucleotides, the CDR3 is TGTGCCACCAGCAGAGAGGGAAAAAGCGGGGGAGCGACCCAGTACTTC. Protein sequence: CATSREGKSGGATQYF.

V is TRBV18 and J is TRBJ1-2, with D possibly TRBD1 on 5 matching bases. The length of the CDR3 is 16 residues. Germline loops: CDR1 KGHSH, CDR2 LQKENI. V lost 1 base to trimming and J lost 9 bases, with 21 bases between them. CDR3 nucleotide sequence: TGTGCCAGCTCACCACTAGCGGTAGGCAGGGAGGACCGCTACACCTTC. As protein: CASSPLAVGREDRYTF.

The J gene is TRBJ2-7, the V gene TRBV19; 10 nucleotides match TRBD2. Trimming removed 5 bases from V and 3 bases from J; junction bases left unmatched: 10. Germline V gives CDR1 LNHDA, CDR2 SQIVND (reference sequence). The CDR3 loop spans 16 amino acids. DNA for the CDR3: TGTGCCAGTAGTTTTACCGGGACTAGCGTAAACTACGAGCAGTACTTC. It translates to CASSFTGTSVNYEQYF. The whole variable domain, filled in from reference TRBV19 and TRBJ2-7, reads DGGITQSPKYLFRKEGQNVTLSCEQNLNHDAMYWYRQDPGQGLRLIYYSQIVNDFQKGDIAEGYSVSREKKESFPLTVTSAQKNPTAFYLCASSFTGTSVNYEQYFGPGTRLTVT.

V is TRBV20-1 and J is TRBJ2-1; TRBD1 agrees at 7 bases. Germline lookup yields CDR1 DFQATT and CDR2 SNEGSKA (reference sequence). V shed 6 bases, J shed 7 bases, and the junction held 3 bases outside the gene matches. The CDR3 is 11 amino acids. For the CDR3, the DNA is TGCAGTGCCAGGGGGACGAATGAGCAGTTCTTC. Translation: CSARGTNEQFF.

The CDR3 DNA reads TGCAGCGTTGCCCGGCGGCACTCCTACGAGCAGTACTTC. Its translation: CSVARRHSYEQYF. The rearrangement uses TRBV29-1 and TRBJ2-7; D gene ambiguous. V was cut by 4 bases and J by 0 bases, with 10 bases left in between. The germline V gene encodes CDR1 SQVTM and CDR2 ANQGSEA. The CDR3 consists of 13 residues.

CDR3 nucleotide sequence: TGTGCCAGCAGGAAACAGGACCGCAATGAGCAGTTCTTC. It translates to CASRKQDRNEQFF. The chain is built from TRBV27 and TRBJ2-1, with D possibly TRBD1 on 5 matching bases. The ends were cut back, 6 bases at V and 6 bases at J, with 12 bases in the middle. Germline V lookup: CDR1 MNHEY, CDR2 SMNVEV (reference sequence). The CDR3 extends over 13 amino acids.

The rearrangement uses TRBV4-1 and TRBJ2-7, with 9 bases identical to TRBD1. The germline gives CDR1 MGHRA, CDR2 YSYEKL. The CDR3 extends over 15 amino acids. V shed 3 bases, J shed 2 bases, and the junction held 5 bases outside the gene matches. DNA for the CDR3: TGCGCCAGCAGCCATGGGGACAGGGAAGCCTACGAGCAGTACTTC. It yields the protein CASSHGDREAYEQYF.

The V and J genes are TRBV18 and TRBJ1-1; TRBD1 agrees at 12 bases. The trim removed 2 bases at V and 1 base at J, leaving 11 bases unmatched. Germline V gene lookup returns CDR1 KGHSH and CDR2 LQKENI. This CDR3 region has 19 residues. CDR3 in DNA: TGTGCCAGCTCACCAGTTATCAGGGGACAGGGGGCCCCGAACACTGAAGCTTTCTTT. Translating it yields CASSPVIRGQGAPNTEAFF.

In regard to this clone: A read error may produce the germline difference seen at one junction end. The chain is built from TRBV10-1 and TRBJ2-2; 11 nucleotides agree with TRBD2. This CDR3 has 19 residues. Germline assignment: CDR1 WNHNN and CDR2 SYGVQD (reference sequence). CDR3 loop: CASSLGGASGRTNTGELFF. The CDR3 DNA reads as TGCGCCAGCAGTCTAGGGGGGGCTAGCGGGAGGACGAATACCGGGGAGCTGTTTTTT.